The entry below describes one T cell receptor (beta chain). Its antigen is undetermined. This sample is drawn from a study of Tregs in tolerant kidney transplant recipients. Study-level points and caveats: Nucleotide sequences could not be compared across some patients' samples due to primer changes. Biological reproducibility was not directly addressed, but technical replication error appeared minimal.

Germline lookup yields CDR1 SSHAT and CDR2 FNYEAQ (reference sequence). Trimming shortened V by 2 bases and J by 1 base, and 18 bases separated the two germline ends. CDR3 length: 18 residues. Clones were sequenced by immunoSEQ multiplex PCR, and TCRdb holds only the in-frame ones, with some missing. The table records 20,000 to 25,000 clones, approximately 81% of them present only once. Recipients received nonmyeloablative bone marrow transplants from related graft donors, with transient mixed chimerism. Unstimulated Tregs (CD4+CD25+CD127-) and CD4+CD25- non-Tregs were sorted from PBMCs. The chain recombines TRBV7-7 with TRBJ2-1; perhaps TRBD2 as D (5 bases). The sequences come from CD8+ T cells from blood (PBMCs), collected 6 months after the transplant. This clonotype originated in a human patient who received a combined kidney and bone marrow transplant. The T cells may partly be graft donor cells. The CDR3 loop reads CASSLTAGPPGSYNEQFF. The CDR3 DNA sequence: TGTGCCAGCAGCTTAACGGCCGGGCCCCCGGGATCCTACAATGAGCAGTTCTTC. Combining the CDR3 with reference TRBV7-7 and TRBJ2-1 gives the whole variable domain GAGVSQSPRYKVTKRGQDVTLRCDPISSHATLYWYQQALGQGPEFLTYFNYEAQPDKSGLPSDRFSAERPEGSISTLTIQRTEQRDSAMYRCASSLTAGPPGSYNEQFFGPGTRLTVL.